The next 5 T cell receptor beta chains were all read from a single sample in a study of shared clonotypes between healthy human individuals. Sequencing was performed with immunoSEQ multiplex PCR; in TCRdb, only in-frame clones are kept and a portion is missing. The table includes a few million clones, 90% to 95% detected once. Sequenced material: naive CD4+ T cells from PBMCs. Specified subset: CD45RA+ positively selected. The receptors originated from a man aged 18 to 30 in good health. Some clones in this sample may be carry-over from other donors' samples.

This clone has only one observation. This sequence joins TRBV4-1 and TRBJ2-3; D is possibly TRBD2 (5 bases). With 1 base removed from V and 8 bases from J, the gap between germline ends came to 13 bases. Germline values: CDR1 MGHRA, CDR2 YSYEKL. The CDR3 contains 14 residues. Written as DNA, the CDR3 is TGCGCCAGCAGCCAAGCCTCTAGCTCCGGTACGCAGTATTTT. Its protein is CASSQASSSGTQYF.

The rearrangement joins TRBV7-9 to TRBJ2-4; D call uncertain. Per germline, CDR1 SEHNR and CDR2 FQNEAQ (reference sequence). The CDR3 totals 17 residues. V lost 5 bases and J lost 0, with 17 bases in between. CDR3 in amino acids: CASSPNLGRSAKNIQYF. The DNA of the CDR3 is TGTGCCAGCAGCCCCAACCTGGGCAGGTCAGCCAAAAACATTCAGTACTTC.

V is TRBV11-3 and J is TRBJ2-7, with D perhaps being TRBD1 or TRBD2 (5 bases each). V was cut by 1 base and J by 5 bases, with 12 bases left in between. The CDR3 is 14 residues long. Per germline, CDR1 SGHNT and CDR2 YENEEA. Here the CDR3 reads CASSLVAGSHEQYF. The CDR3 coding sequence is TGTGCCAGCAGCTTAGTGGCAGGGAGCCACGAGCAGTACTTC.

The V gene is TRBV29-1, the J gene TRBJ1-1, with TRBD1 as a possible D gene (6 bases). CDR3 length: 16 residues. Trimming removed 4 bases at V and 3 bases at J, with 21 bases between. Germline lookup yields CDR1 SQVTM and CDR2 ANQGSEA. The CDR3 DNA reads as TGCAGCGTTGTCGGATTCCGGGGGCGTGTGGACACTGAAGCTTTCTTT. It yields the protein CSVVGFRGRVDTEAFF.

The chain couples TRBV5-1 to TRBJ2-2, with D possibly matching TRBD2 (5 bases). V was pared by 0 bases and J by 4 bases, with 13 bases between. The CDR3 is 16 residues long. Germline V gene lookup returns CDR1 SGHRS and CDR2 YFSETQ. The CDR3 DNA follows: TGCGCCAGCAGCTTGGTCGCAGGTCGGGGCACCGGGGAGCTGTTTTTT. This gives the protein CASSLVAGRGTGELFF. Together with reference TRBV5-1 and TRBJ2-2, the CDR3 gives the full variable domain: KAGVTQTPRYLIKTRGQQVTLSCSPISGHRSVSWYQQTPGQGLQFLFEYFSETQRNKGNFPGRFSGRQFSNSRSEMNVSTLELGDSALYLCASSLVAGRGTGELFFGEGSRLTVL.